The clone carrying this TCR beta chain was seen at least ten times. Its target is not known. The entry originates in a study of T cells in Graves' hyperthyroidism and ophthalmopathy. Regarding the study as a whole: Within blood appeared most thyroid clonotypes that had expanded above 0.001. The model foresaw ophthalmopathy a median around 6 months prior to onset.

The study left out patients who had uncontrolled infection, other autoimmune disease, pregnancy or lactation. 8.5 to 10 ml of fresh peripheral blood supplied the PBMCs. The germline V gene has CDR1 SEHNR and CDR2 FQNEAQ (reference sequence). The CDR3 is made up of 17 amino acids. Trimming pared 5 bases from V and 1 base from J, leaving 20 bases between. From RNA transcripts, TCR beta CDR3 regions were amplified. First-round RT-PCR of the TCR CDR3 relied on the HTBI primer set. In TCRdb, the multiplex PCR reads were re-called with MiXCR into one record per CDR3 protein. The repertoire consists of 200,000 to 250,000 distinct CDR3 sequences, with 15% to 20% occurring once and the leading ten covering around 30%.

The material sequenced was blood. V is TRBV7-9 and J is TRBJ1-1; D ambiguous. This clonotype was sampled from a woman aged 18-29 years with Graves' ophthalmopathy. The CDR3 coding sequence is TGTGCCAGCAGCACGGCGACCGAGGGAAGGGCGAACACTGAAGCTTTCTTT. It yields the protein CASSTATEGRANTEAFF.